The clone carrying this T cell receptor beta chain was recorded many times. Antigen unknown. The data originate from a study of regulatory T cells in long-lasting Graves disease. Findings of the study overall: The small sample size may have reduced accuracy. Patients with persistent Graves' had lower TCR diversity than newly diagnosed patients.

Trimming took 6 bases from V and 6 from J; bases not matched to a gene: 6. This CDR3 is 13 amino acids long. Time point described: newly diagnosed GD, antithyroid drugs for less than 3 months. PBMC RNA was the source of the TCR library. Building the TCR beta libraries relied on iRepertoire HTBI primers, and CDR3 regions underwent Arm-PCR. Original processing methods: The samples included under 75 TRBV and approximately 15 TRBJ segments. TCRdb used MiXCR to reprocess the multiplex PCR reads, holding one entry per CDR3 protein. Clone size and V and J calls follow TCRdb, not the original study. There are about 540,000 distinct CDR3 sequences in the sample; approximately 12% occur only once, and roughly 10% lies in the top ten. The same sample was also used in a study of T cells in Graves' hyperthyroidism and ophthalmopathy. That report adds: Blood also held most thyroid clonotypes expanded beyond 0.001.

The source is a man in his thirties or forties with Graves disease. The chain employs TRBV12-3 or TRBV12-4 and TRBJ2-7; TRBD2 matches 9 bases. The material sequenced was peripheral blood mononuclear cells (PBMCs), taken at new diagnosis, from a patient treated with antithyroid drugs. The CDR3 loop is CASRPAGGGEQYF. As DNA, the CDR3 is TGTGCCAGCAGGCCAGCGGGAGGAGGCGAGCAGTACTTC.